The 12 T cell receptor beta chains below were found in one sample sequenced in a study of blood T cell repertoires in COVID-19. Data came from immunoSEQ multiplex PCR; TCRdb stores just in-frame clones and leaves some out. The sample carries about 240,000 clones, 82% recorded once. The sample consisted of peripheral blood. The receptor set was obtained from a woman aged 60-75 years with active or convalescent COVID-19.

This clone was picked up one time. CDR3 bases: TGTGCCAGTAGTATTTATACGGGCAGGGGAGATAGCAATCAGCCCCAGCATTTT. It yields the protein CASSIYTGRGDSNQPQHF. The rearrangement joins TRBV19 to TRBJ1-5; D perhaps matches TRBD1 (6 bases). The length of the CDR3 is 18 residues. In germline, CDR1 is LNHDA, CDR2 SQIVND (reference sequence). Between the trimmed V and J ends, which lost 3 bases and 0 bases, there was a span of 18 bases.

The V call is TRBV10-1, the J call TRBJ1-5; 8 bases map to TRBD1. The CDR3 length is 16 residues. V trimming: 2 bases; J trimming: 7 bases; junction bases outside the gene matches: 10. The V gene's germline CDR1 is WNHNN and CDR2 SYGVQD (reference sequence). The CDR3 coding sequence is TGCGCCAGCAGTGAGAGGCCCCCAGGGGGCCGACAGCCCCAGCATTTT. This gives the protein CASSERPPGGRQPQHF.

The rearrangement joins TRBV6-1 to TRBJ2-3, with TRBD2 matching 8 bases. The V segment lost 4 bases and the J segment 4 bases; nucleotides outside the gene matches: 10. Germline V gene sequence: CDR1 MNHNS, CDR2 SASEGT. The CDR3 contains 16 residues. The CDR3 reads CASSAAGLVGPDTQYF. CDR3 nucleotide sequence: TGTGCCAGCAGTGCCGCGGGACTAGTGGGGCCAGATACGCAGTATTTT.

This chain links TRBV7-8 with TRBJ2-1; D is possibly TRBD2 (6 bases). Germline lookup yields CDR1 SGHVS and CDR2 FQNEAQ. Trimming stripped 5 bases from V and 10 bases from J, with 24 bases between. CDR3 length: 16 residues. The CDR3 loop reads CASSDQLKTRRDEQFF. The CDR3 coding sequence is TGTGCCAGCAGCGACCAACTAAAGACTAGGCGGGACGAGCAGTTCTTC.

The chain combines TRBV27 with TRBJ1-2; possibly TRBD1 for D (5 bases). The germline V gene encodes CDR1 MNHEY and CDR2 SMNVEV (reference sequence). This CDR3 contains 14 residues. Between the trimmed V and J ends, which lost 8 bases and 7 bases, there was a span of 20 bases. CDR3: CASSTAGGKGGYTF. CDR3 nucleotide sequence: TGTGCCAGCTCAACGGCCGGGGGTAAGGGTGGCTACACCTTC.

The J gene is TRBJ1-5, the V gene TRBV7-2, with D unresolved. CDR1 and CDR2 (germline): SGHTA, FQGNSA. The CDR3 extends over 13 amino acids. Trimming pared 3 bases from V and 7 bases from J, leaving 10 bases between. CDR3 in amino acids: CASSFESGQPQHF. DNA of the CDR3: TGTGCCAGCAGCTTTGAGTCCGGGCAGCCCCAGCATTTT.

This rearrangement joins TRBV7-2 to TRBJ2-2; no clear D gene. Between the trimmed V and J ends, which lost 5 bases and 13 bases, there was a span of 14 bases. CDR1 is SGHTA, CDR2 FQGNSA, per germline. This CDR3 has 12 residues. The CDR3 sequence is CASSPNSRWLFF. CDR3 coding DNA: TGTGCCAGCAGCCCAAACTCCCGATGGCTGTTTTTT.

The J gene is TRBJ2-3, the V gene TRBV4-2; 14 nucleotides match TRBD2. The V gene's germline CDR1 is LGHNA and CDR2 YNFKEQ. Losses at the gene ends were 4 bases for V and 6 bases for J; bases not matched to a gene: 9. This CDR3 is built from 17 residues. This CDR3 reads CASSLRGTSGGVDTQYF. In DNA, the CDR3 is TGTGCCAGCAGCCTTAGAGGGACTAGCGGGGGAGTGGATACGCAGTATTTT.

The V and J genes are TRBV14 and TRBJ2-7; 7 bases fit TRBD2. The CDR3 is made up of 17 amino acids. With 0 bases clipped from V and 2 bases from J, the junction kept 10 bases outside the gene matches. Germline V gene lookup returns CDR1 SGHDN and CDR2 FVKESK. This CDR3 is CASSQERGGRAPYEQYF. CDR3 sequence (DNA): TGTGCCAGCAGCCAAGAGCGTGGGGGGAGGGCCCCCTACGAGCAGTACTTC.

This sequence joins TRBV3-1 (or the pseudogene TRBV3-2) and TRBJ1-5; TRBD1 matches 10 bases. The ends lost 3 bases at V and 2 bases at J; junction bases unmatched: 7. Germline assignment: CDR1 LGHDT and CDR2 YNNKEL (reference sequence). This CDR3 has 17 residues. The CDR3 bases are TGTGCCAGCAGCCATCATACCGGGACAGGGGGCAATCAGCCCCAGCATTTT. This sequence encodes CASSHHTGTGGNQPQHF.

DNA for the CDR3: TGTGCCAGCACCCTTTCCTCGGGAGGTAATTCACCCCTCCACTTT. Protein product: CASTLSSGGNSPLHF. The V call is TRBV7-9, the J call TRBJ1-6; D unresolved. The CDR3 has 15 amino acids. Germline lookup yields CDR1 SEHNR and CDR2 FQNEAQ (reference sequence). Trimming removed 7 bases from V and 6 bases from J, with 16 bases in between.

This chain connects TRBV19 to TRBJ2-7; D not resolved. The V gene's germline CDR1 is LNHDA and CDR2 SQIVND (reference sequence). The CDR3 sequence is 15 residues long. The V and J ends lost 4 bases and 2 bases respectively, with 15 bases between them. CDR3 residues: CASSSLTDAAYEQYF. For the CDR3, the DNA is TGTGCCAGTAGTAGTCTTACAGACGCCGCCTACGAGCAGTACTTC.